Listed below are T cell receptor beta chains from one sample, sequenced in a study of blood T cells in healthy people across ages. TCRdb called the 5' RACE reads again in MiXCR, with one record for every CDR3 protein. The sample lists roughly 700,000 distinct CDR3 sequences, 20% to 25% seen once, with just under 9.5% in the top ten. Separately, the same data were catalogued under a study of T cells of mothers and their children.

The sequencing input was blood. The origin of the receptors is a boy younger than 18 in good health. Each CDR3 is given with its conserved first and last residue. The D gene is left open where the match is weak. Clone size is stated in some rows and not others, as once, few, many or a class when expanded.

V: TRBV29-1
size: -
J: TRBJ2-5
D: TRBD2
CDR3: CSVEVAGGLAQYF
DNA: TGCAGCGTTGAAGTCGCGGGGGGGCTGGCCCAGTACTTC

V: TRBV6-1
size: few
J: TRBJ2-1
D: -
CDR3: CATGPYNEQFF
DNA: TGTGCCACAGGGCCTTACAATGAGCAGTTCTTC

V: TRBV20-1
size: -
J: TRBJ2-1
D: TRBD1
CDR3: CSARGQGSEQFF
DNA: TGCAGTGCGAGGGGACAGGGAAGTGAGCAGTTCTTC

V: TRBV7-7
size: -
J: TRBJ2-1
D: TRBD2
CDR3: CASSRTSGGPRLFF
DNA: TGTGCTAGCAGCCGGACTAGCGGGGGACCCAGGTTGTTCTTC

V: TRBV20-1
size: -
J: TRBJ2-5
D: -
CDR3: CSAPRPGDLETQYF
DNA: TGCAGTGCTCCACGACCAGGGGATTTAGAGACCCAGTACTTC

V: TRBV10-3
size: -
J: TRBJ2-4
D: TRBD1
CDR3: CAISQGVQNIQYF
DNA: TGTGCCATCAGCCAGGGGGTTCAAAACATTCAGTACTTC

V: TRBV24-1
size: few
J: TRBJ2-1
D: -
CDR3: CATSILAPYNEQFF
DNA: TGTGCCACCAGTATACTGGCACCGTACAATGAGCAGTTCTTC

V: TRBV4-3
size: -
J: TRBJ1-4
D: -
CDR3: CASSQTRHSNEKLFF
DNA: TGCGCCAGCAGCCAAACAAGACACAGTAATGAAAAACTGTTTTTT

V: TRBV25-1
size: few
J: TRBJ2-2
D: -
CDR3: CASSELTGAGELFF
DNA: TGTGCCAGCAGTGAATTGACCGGAGCCGGGGAGCTGTTTTTT

V: TRBV4-2
size: -
J: TRBJ2-5
D: -
CDR3: CASSPKGGGETQYF
DNA: TGTGCCAGCAGCCCAAAGGGGGGTGGAGAGACCCAGTACTTC

V: TRBV2
size: few
J: TRBJ2-7
D: -
CDR3: CASSHRAYEQYF
DNA: TGTGCCAGCAGCCACAGGGCCTACGAGCAGTACTTC

V: TRBV29-1
size: -
J: TRBJ2-3
D: -
CDR3: CSVATESPDTQYF
DNA: TGCAGCGTCGCTACCGAGTCACCAGATACGCAGTATTTT

V: TRBV20-1
size: -
J: TRBJ2-3
D: TRBD1
CDR3: CSASTPGQFTDTQYF
DNA: TGCAGTGCTTCAACCCCGGGACAGTTCACAGATACGCAGTATTTT

V: TRBV3-1
size: -
J: TRBJ2-3
D: TRBD2
CDR3: CASSDKSGGDTDTQYF
DNA: TGTGCCAGCAGCGACAAGAGCGGGGGGGACACAGATACGCAGTATTTT

V: TRBV2
size: -
J: TRBJ1-2
D: -
CDR3: CASSEMRGGDYGYTF
DNA: TGTGCCAGCAGTGAAATGAGGGGCGGTGACTATGGCTACACCTTC

V: TRBV2
size: -
J: TRBJ1-2
D: -
CDR3: CASSERSAQSYGYTF
DNA: TGTGCCAGCAGTGAAAGGTCCGCACAGTCCTATGGCTACACCTTC

V: TRBV7-9
size: -
J: TRBJ2-3
D: TRBD2
CDR3: CASVDGRARDTQYF
DNA: TGTGCCAGCGTGGACGGGAGGGCAAGGGATACGCAGTATTTT

V: TRBV12-5
size: -
J: TRBJ1-1
D: -
CDR3: CASALRGGNTEAFF
DNA: TGTGCTAGTGCCCTGCGCGGTGGGAACACTGAAGCTTTCTTT

V: TRBV6-1
size: few
J: TRBJ1-1
D: -
CDR3: CASSGAVAEAFF
DNA: TGTGCCAGCAGTGGGGCGGTCGCTGAAGCTTTCTTT

V: TRBV27
size: few
J: TRBJ2-7
D: -
CDR3: CASSLRRTGYEQYF
DNA: TGTGCCAGCAGTCTCCGCAGGACGGGCTACGAGCAGTACTTC

V: TRBV7-9
size: -
J: TRBJ2-2
D: -
CDR3: CASSFPQESRGNTGELFF
DNA: TGTGCCAGCAGCTTCCCCCAAGAATCCCGGGGGAACACCGGGGAGCTGTTTTTT

V: TRBV7-3
size: few
J: TRBJ2-1
D: TRBD2
CDR3: CASSPSLAGGPYNEQFF
DNA: TGTGCCAGCAGCCCCAGTCTTGCGGGGGGGCCTTACAATGAGCAGTTCTTC

V: TRBV29-1
size: few
J: TRBJ2-5
D: TRBD1
CDR3: CSGKTGEETQYF
DNA: TGCAGCGGAAAGACAGGGGAAGAGACCCAGTACTTC

V: TRBV24-1
size: few
J: TRBJ2-1
D: -
CDR3: CATSDHKRTGAYNEQFF
DNA: TGTGCCACCAGTGACCATAAAAGGACCGGAGCCTACAATGAGCAGTTCTTC

V: TRBV7-2
size: -
J: TRBJ2-1
D: TRBD1
CDR3: CASSLTTGGRRNEQFF
DNA: TGTGCCAGCAGCTTAACGACAGGGGGTCGGCGCAATGAGCAGTTCTTC

V: TRBV12-5
size: -
J: TRBJ2-1
D: TRBD2
CDR3: CASGLDGLAGYNEQFF
DNA: TGTGCTAGTGGTTTGGACGGACTAGCGGGCTACAATGAGCAGTTCTTC

V: TRBV11-3
size: -
J: TRBJ2-3
D: TRBD1
CDR3: CASSLVGQGQYF
DNA: TGTGCCAGCAGCTTAGTTGGACAGGGGCAGTATTTT

V: TRBV7-9
size: few
J: TRBJ1-2
D: -
CDR3: CASSLDEGDYGYTF
DNA: TGTGCCAGCAGCTTAGATGAGGGGGACTATGGCTACACCTTC

V: TRBV5-1
size: -
J: TRBJ2-5
D: -
CDR3: CASKSGGQETQYF
DNA: TGCGCCAGCAAGAGCGGCGGGCAAGAGACCCAGTACTTC

V: TRBV7-2
size: -
J: TRBJ2-7
D: TRBD2
CDR3: CASSRGSVYEQYF
DNA: TGTGCCAGCAGTCGCGGGAGTGTATACGAGCAGTACTTC

V: TRBV3-1
size: -
J: TRBJ2-3
D: -
CDR3: CASSQVPADTQYF
DNA: TGTGCCAGCAGCCAAGTTCCGGCAGATACGCAGTATTTT

V: TRBV10-3
size: few
J: TRBJ2-1
D: TRBD2
CDR3: CAISETGGDNEQFF
DNA: TGTGCCATCAGTGAAACGGGGGGTGACAATGAGCAGTTCTTC

V: TRBV25-1
size: many
J: TRBJ2-5
D: -
CDR3: CASSESETQYF
DNA: TGTGCCAGCAGTGAGTCTGAGACCCAGTACTTC

V: TRBV6-1
size: few
J: TRBJ1-1
D: -
CDR3: CASSTLIQTGTSGKTGAFF
DNA: TGTGCCAGCAGTACCCTCATACAGACCGGGACATCGGGCAAGACTGGAGCTTTCTTT

V: TRBV29-1
size: -
J: TRBJ2-2
D: -
CDR3: CSVVSNANTGELFF
DNA: TGCAGCGTTGTGTCCAACGCGAACACCGGGGAGCTGTTTTTT

V: TRBV12-3/TRBV12-4
size: few
J: TRBJ2-3
D: TRBD2
CDR3: CASSFAGLAGQGGDTQYF
DNA: TGTGCCAGCAGTTTCGCCGGACTAGCGGGCCAAGGGGGGGATACGCAGTATTTT

V: TRBV6-5
size: -
J: TRBJ2-7
D: TRBD2
CDR3: CATHPGRGTKDEQYF
DNA: TGTGCCACCCACCCTGGGAGGGGAACGAAAGACGAGCAGTACTTC

V: TRBV2
size: -
J: TRBJ2-7
D: TRBD2
CDR3: CASSEWSSGGTYEQYF
DNA: TGTGCCAGCAGTGAGTGGAGTAGCGGGGGGACCTACGAGCAGTACTTC

V: TRBV3-1
size: -
J: TRBJ2-7
D: -
CDR3: CASSQDPWSWYEQYF
DNA: TGTGCCAGCAGCCAAGATCCTTGGTCGTGGTACGAGCAGTACTTC

V: TRBV28
size: -
J: TRBJ2-7
D: -
CDR3: CASSWGSHEQYF
DNA: TGTGCCAGCAGTTGGGGGTCCCACGAGCAGTACTTC

V: TRBV29-1
size: -
J: TRBJ2-1
D: -
CDR3: CSVESGTLGEQFF
DNA: TGCAGCGTTGAGTCCGGGACCTTGGGGGAGCAGTTCTTC

V: TRBV5-6
size: few
J: TRBJ1-5
D: -
CDR3: CASSFKGGTSNQPQHF
DNA: TGTGCCAGCAGCTTCAAGGGCGGAACTAGCAATCAGCCCCAGCATTTT

V: TRBV5-1
size: -
J: TRBJ2-1
D: TRBD2
CDR3: CASTTSVNEQFF
DNA: TGCGCCAGCACAACTAGCGTGAATGAGCAGTTCTTC

V: TRBV10-3
size: few
J: TRBJ2-3
D: TRBD1
CDR3: CAIRTGQGGTDTQYF
DNA: TGTGCCATCAGGACCGGACAGGGCGGCACAGATACGCAGTATTTT

V: TRBV9
size: few
J: TRBJ2-7
D: TRBD2
CDR3: CASSPGTTSWEQYF
DNA: TGTGCCAGCAGCCCCGGGACTACCTCGTGGGAGCAGTACTTC

V: TRBV9
size: -
J: TRBJ1-2
D: TRBD1
CDR3: CASSAPGQPNYGYTF
DNA: TGTGCCAGCAGCGCCCCGGGACAGCCTAACTATGGCTACACCTTC